Following are 22 T cell receptor beta chains from one sample sequenced in a study of cytomegalovirus exposure and HLA in healthy donors. Both 60 Vbeta primers and 13 Jbeta primers went into the PCR. Profiling relied on immunoSEQ multiplex PCR, and the TCRdb table lists in-frame clones only, not all of them. In the table there are some 96,000 clones, roughly 80% of which are singletons. Sequenced: PBMCs. The receptor set was obtained from a man aged 35 to 55 in good health and CMV-seronegative.

Remarks on this clone: Mismatch with germline at one junction end may stem from a read error. The rearrangement links TRBV7-9 to TRBJ1-1, with no clear D. Germline V gene lookup returns CDR1 SEHNR and CDR2 FQNEAQ (reference sequence). CDR3 length: 16 residues. The CDR3 DNA reads as TGTTCCAGCAGCTTGAGGGATAGTGAGAAGAACACTGAAGCTTTCTTT. Protein sequence: CSSSLRDSEKNTEAFF.

The rearrangement joins TRBV27 to TRBJ2-6; tentative D call: TRBD2 (5 bases). This CDR3 has 14 residues. Germline lookup yields CDR1 MNHEY and CDR2 SMNVEV (reference sequence). V was trimmed by 7 bases and J by 12 bases, leaving 19 bases between them. In DNA, the CDR3 is TGTGCCAGCACGGGAAGCCCGGGCGTCGGCGTCCTGACTTTC. Protein sequence: CASTGSPGVGVLTF.

There are a few counts of this clone. The chain recombines TRBV6-1 with TRBJ1-6; D not certain. V shed 2 bases and J shed 6 bases, with 5 bases lying between them. There are 13 residues in the CDR3. CDR1 and CDR2 (germline): MNHNS, SASEGT. CDR3 region: CASSETVNSPLHF. The DNA of the CDR3 is TGTGCCAGCAGTGAAACAGTTAATTCACCCCTCCACTTT.

The chain joins TRBV7-3 to TRBJ2-2; D is uncertain. Germline V gene lookup returns CDR1 SGHTA and CDR2 FQGTGA. The V end was cut by 4 bases, the J end by 3 bases, with 6 bases between. CDR3 length: 13 residues. CDR3 nucleotide sequence: TGTGCCAGCAGCTCAGTGGACACCGGGGAGCTGTTTTTT. Protein sequence: CASSSVDTGELFF.

This clone was counted a few times. The V and J genes are TRBV5-6 and TRBJ1-4, with 7 bases fitting TRBD1. Trimming took 1 base from V and 7 from J; bases not matched to a gene: 10. Germline V gene sequence: CDR1 SGHDT, CDR2 YYEEEE. The CDR3 totals 16 residues. The CDR3: CASSLFATGTVEKLFF. Here the CDR3 DNA reads TGTGCCAGCAGCTTGTTTGCGACAGGGACTGTTGAAAAACTGTTTTTT. Together with reference TRBV5-6 and TRBJ1-4, the CDR3 gives the full variable domain: DAGVTQSPTHLIKTRGQQVTLRCSPKSGHDTVSWYQQALGQGPQFIFQYYEEEERQRGNFPDRFSGHQFPNYSSELNVNALLLGDSALYLCASSLFATGTVEKLFFGSGTQLSVL.

The V call is TRBV7-2, the J call TRBJ2-2, with 10 bases matching TRBD1. Germline V lookup: CDR1 SGHTA, CDR2 FQGNSA. This CDR3 spans 18 amino acids. Trimming took 5 bases from V and 6 from J; bases not matched to a gene: 15. Here the CDR3 DNA reads TGTGCCAGCAGCCTCACCCCGCCGGGACAGGGGTCACCCGGGGAGCTGTTTTTT. It encodes CASSLTPPGQGSPGELFF.

The chain carries TRBV28 and TRBJ2-1; TRBD2 matches 10 bases. V lost 9 bases, J lost 3 bases, and 5 bases stayed unmatched. Per the germline V gene, CDR1 is MDHEN and CDR2 is SYDVKM. This CDR3 comprises 14 residues. CDR3 nucleotides: TGTGCCAGTCTGCTAGCGGGGGTCTACAATGAGCAGTTCTTC. This encodes CASLLAGVYNEQFF. Using reference TRBV28 and TRBJ2-1 for the parts outside the CDR3, the full variable domain is DVKVTQSSRYLVKRTGEKVFLECVQDMDHENMFWYRQDPGLGLRLIYFSYDVKMKEKGDIPEGYSVSREKKERFSLILESASTNQTSMYLCASLLAGVYNEQFFGPGTRLTVL.

This clone was counted between two and nine times. The chain carries TRBV5-1 and TRBJ2-3; 8 bases agree with TRBD1. Germline CDR1 SGHRS, CDR2 YFSETQ. J lost 3 bases, V lost 0 bases, and 12 bases had no gene match. The CDR3 is 18 amino acids. CDR3 residues: CASSLGGSGGRWTDTQYF. In DNA, the CDR3 is TGCGCCAGCAGCTTGGGGGGGTCAGGGGGCCGGTGGACAGATACGCAGTATTTT.

The CDR3 nucleotides read TGTGCCAGTAAAAGTACGACAGAGTATTATGGCTACACCTTC. The encoded protein is CASKSTTEYYGYTF. The gene calls are TRBV19 and TRBJ1-2; D may be TRBD1 (5 bases). Trimming shortened V by 7 bases and J by 5 bases, and 17 bases separated the two germline ends. Germline CDR1 LNHDA, CDR2 SQIVND (reference sequence). This CDR3 spans 14 amino acids.

The chain has TRBV9 and TRBJ1-4; no clear D gene. Trimming removed 5 bases at V and 8 bases at J, with 13 bases between. Germline CDR1 is SGDLS and CDR2 is YYNGEE. The CDR3 contains 13 residues. CDR3 residues: CASRRTEGEKLFF. CDR3 in DNA: TGTGCCAGCAGACGGACTGAGGGCGAAAAACTGTTTTTT.

The CDR3 DNA reads TGTGCCACCTCTCGACAGGAGAATCAGCCCCAGCATTTT. As protein: CATSRQENQPQHF. The rearrangement links TRBV6-5 to TRBJ1-5; D is possibly TRBD1 (6 bases). The CDR3 spans 13 residues. The germline V and J ends were trimmed by 10 bases and 4 bases, with 14 bases remaining between them. The V gene's germline CDR1 is MNHEY and CDR2 SVGAGI.

This chain connects TRBV25-1 to TRBJ1-5; TRBD1 is a possible D gene (5 bases). The germline V and J ends were trimmed by 8 bases and 6 bases, with 11 bases remaining between them. This CDR3 has 12 amino acids. Germline assignment: CDR1 MGHDK and CDR2 SYGVNS. The DNA of the CDR3 is TGTGCCAGCGGGGCAGGGTTTCAGCCCCAGCATTTT. Its translation: CASGAGFQPQHF. Full variable domain (remainder filled in from reference TRBV25-1 and TRBJ1-5): EADIYQTPRYLVIGTGKKITLECSQTMGHDKMYWYQQDPGMELHLIHYSYGVNSTEKGDLSSESTVSRIRTEHFPLTLESARPSHTSQYLCASGAGFQPQHFGDGTRLSIL.

The chain recombines TRBV4-1 with TRBJ1-6, with D maybe TRBD1 (6 bases). The CDR3 length is 15 residues. Per the germline V gene, CDR1 is MGHRA and CDR2 is YSYEKL. With 4 bases removed from V and 6 bases from J, the gap between germline ends came to 13 bases. In DNA, the CDR3 is TGCGCCAGCAGCCCCTATTCGGACAGTAATTCACCCCTCCACTTT. It encodes CASSPYSDSNSPLHF.

The table lists this clone with a count of one. The gene calls are TRBV10-2 and TRBJ2-1; TRBD2 aligns across 9 bases. V dropped 6 bases and J dropped 6; count of bases not matched to a gene: 6. The CDR3 contains 14 residues. Germline V gene lookup returns CDR1 WSHSY and CDR2 SAAADI. This CDR3 is CASRLAGGGNEQFF. CDR3 DNA sequence: TGCGCCAGCAGGTTGGCGGGGGGGGGCAATGAGCAGTTCTTC.

The chain carries TRBV19 and TRBJ1-3; tentatively, D is TRBD1 (5 bases). This CDR3 contains 14 residues. In germline, CDR1 is LNHDA, CDR2 SQIVND (reference sequence). The ends were cut back, 6 bases at V and 3 bases at J, with 12 bases in the middle. CDR3 amino acids: CASRDNGLGNTIYF. In DNA, the CDR3 is TGTGCCAGTAGGGACAATGGGCTTGGAAACACCATATATTTT.

The CDR3 nucleotides are TGTGCCAGCAGCCCGGGACAGGGCACTAATCAGCCCCAGCATTTT. Translation: CASSPGQGTNQPQHF. This chain links TRBV28 with TRBJ1-5; 9 nucleotides agree with TRBD1. CDR3 size: 15 residues. In germline, CDR1 is MDHEN, CDR2 SYDVKM. V lost 6 bases to trimming and J lost 4 bases; unmatched junction nucleotides: 7.

The sample holds a few counts of this clone. This chain uses TRBV4-1 with TRBJ2-1, with 14 bases fitting TRBD2. The V segment lost 1 base and the J segment 6 bases; nucleotides outside the gene matches: 14. The CDR3 contains 20 residues. CDR1 is MGHRA, CDR2 YSYEKL, per germline. The CDR3: CASSQVGLAGAREGPNEQFF. The CDR3 coding sequence is TGCGCCAGCAGCCAAGTGGGACTAGCGGGGGCCCGGGAGGGGCCCAATGAGCAGTTCTTC.

V and J are TRBV7-9 and TRBJ2-7; the match to TRBD1 covers 8 bases. The germline gives CDR1 SEHNR, CDR2 FQNEAQ (reference sequence). V dropped 1 base and J dropped 4; count of bases not matched to a gene: 3. The CDR3 length is 14 residues. CDR3 DNA sequence: TGTGCCAGCAGCTTAGTTGACAGGGGATACGAGCAGTACTTC. This gives the protein CASSLVDRGYEQYF.

Regarding this clone: At one end the junction does not follow the germline gene, possibly because of a read error. The rearrangement uses TRBV19 and TRBJ2-7, with 7 bases identical to TRBD1. CDR3 length: 14 amino acids. From germline, CDR1 is LNHDA and CDR2 SQIVND (reference sequence). The CDR3: CVSSNRDSPREQYF. CDR3 DNA sequence: TGTGTCAGTAGTAACCGGGACAGCCCTAGGGAGCAGTACTTC.

The chain employs TRBV28 and TRBJ2-7; 10 positions match TRBD1. Unmatched junction bases numbered 13, after V lost 2 bases and J lost 12 bases. CDR3 size: 15 residues. Germline V CDR1 and CDR2: MDHEN, SYDVKM. The CDR3 is CASSLHPGGQGRGYF. For the CDR3, the DNA is TGTGCCAGCAGTTTACACCCTGGGGGACAGGGGAGAGGGTACTTC.

V usage is TRBV27 and J usage is TRBJ2-7; possible D gene TRBD2, 7 bases. Germline CDR1 and CDR2: MNHEY and SMNVEV (reference sequence). This CDR3 contains 15 residues. Deletions cut 2 bases from V and 2 bases from J, with 13 bases between. The CDR3 DNA sequence: TGTGCCAGCAGTTTACGGGGGGCAATTACCTACGAGCAGTACTTC. Protein sequence: CASSLRGAITYEQYF.

V is TRBV6-5 and J is TRBJ2-5; 7 bases are a match to TRBD2. Trimming removed 2 bases from V and 5 bases from J; junction bases left unmatched: 11. The CDR3 extends over 16 amino acids. Germline V gives CDR1 MNHEY, CDR2 SVGAGI. This CDR3 is CASSYQKGLVSETQYF. The CDR3 DNA is TGTGCCAGCAGTTACCAAAAAGGACTAGTTTCGGAGACCCAGTACTTC.